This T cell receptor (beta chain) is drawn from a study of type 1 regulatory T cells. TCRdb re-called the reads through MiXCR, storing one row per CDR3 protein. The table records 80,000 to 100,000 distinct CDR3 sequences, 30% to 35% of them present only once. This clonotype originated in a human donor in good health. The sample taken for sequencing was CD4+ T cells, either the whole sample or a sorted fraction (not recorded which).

CDR3 residues: CASSLRFSADTQYF. The CDR3 nucleotides read TGTGCCAGCAGCTTACGATTTAGCGCCGATACGCAGTATTTT. The chain joins TRBV7-2 to TRBJ2-3, with D possibly being TRBD2 (5 bases). The germline CDR1 and CDR2 sequences are SGHTA and FQGNSA. The CDR3 covers 14 residues. Trimming took off 2 bases at V and 6 bases at J, with 12 bases between the two ends.